This is a list of T cell receptor beta chains from one sample in a study of post-analysis software for immune sequencing data. TCRdb called the PCR reads again in MiXCR, with one record for every CDR3 protein. The sample shows approximately 260,000 distinct CDR3 sequences, roughly a third of them seen only once. Sequencing used blood. The receptors shown here come from a girl under 18 with multiple sclerosis. CDR3s leave out the opening cysteine and the closing phenylalanine or tryptophan.

v_call,cdr3_aa
TRBV25-1,ASTRNRAAQPQH
TRBV28,ASSSFSGNYEQY
TRBV7-2,ASSLAGGKNIQY
TRBV20-1,SARETGENYEQY
TRBV20-1,SARPAAYEQY
TRBV7-2,ASSNEGSAGRGSFEQF
TRBV20-1,SARITTGGRNTEAF
TRBV7-9,ASSLARTDNYGYT
TRBV4-2,ASSLGSVEQY
TRBV4-1,ASSRPGSNYGYT
TRBV7-2,ASSSWGSGIQDTQY
TRBV7-8,ASSSGTVSNHPQH
TRBV6-2/TRBV6-3,ASSYLAGRSTDTQY
TRBV15,ATSRSLEGTDTQY
TRBV20-1,SARPLLASIYEQY
TRBV6-1,ASSVEGSSYNEQF
TRBV4-1,ASSQDALGSGELF
TRBV29-1,SVDSPQGTDTQY
TRBV7-2,ASSLVGGLADRSYEQY
TRBV6-5,ASTTGTSGYNEQF
TRBV11-2,ASSLGRAPLH
TRBV12-3/TRBV12-4,ANNQRDNEQF
TRBV27,ASSLARGRNGYT
TRBV28,ASSLTGGLTEQY
TRBV5-1,ASGYWTGHEQF
TRBV3-1,ASSQGASGSYEQY
TRBV29-1,SVEFSGTGTSYEQY
TRBV7-8,ASMGGTYEQY
TRBV5-1,ASSGGTSGRASDTQY
TRBV12-3/TRBV12-4,ASSLDSRAGNTGELF
TRBV10-3,AISDPGGNNQPQH
TRBV6-1,ASSQSSSGANVLT
TRBV12-3/TRBV12-4,ASSCRRGNTEAF
TRBV2,ASTGSPSGANVLT
TRBV6-5,ASSPRGAQGPDTQY